Listed here are 22 T cell receptor beta chains from one sample, sequenced in a study of CD8 T cells in Susac syndrome. Random-hexamer reverse transcription was applied to about 0.45 to 1 ug RNA. MiXCR, run by TCRdb on the immunoSEQ multiplex PCR reads, gives a single entry per CDR3 protein. Among some 100,000 distinct CDR3 sequences listed, around 92% were seen once. Sequencing was performed on CD4+ T cells from PBMCs. The source of these receptors is a human donor with multiple sclerosis.

The chain combines TRBV7-9 with TRBJ1-1, with 8 bases aligning to TRBD1. This CDR3 region has 15 residues. V dropped 5 bases and J dropped 0; count of bases not matched to a gene: 5. Germline V gives CDR1 SEHNR, CDR2 FQNEAQ (reference sequence). Written as DNA, the CDR3 is TGTGCCAGCAGCCAAACAGGGGGTTTGAACACTGAAGCTTTCTTT. Protein: CASSQTGGLNTEAFF.

The chain recombines TRBV19 with TRBJ2-7; D possibly matches TRBD1 or TRBD2 (5 bases each). V lost 7 bases, J lost 5 bases, and 12 bases lay in between. The CDR3 length is 12 residues. CDR1 is LNHDA, CDR2 SQIVND, per germline (reference sequence). For the CDR3, the DNA is TGTGCCAGTATGGGGACGGGGAACGAGCAGTACTTC. Translating it yields CASMGTGNEQYF.

This chain joins TRBV5-1 and TRBJ1-1; D call uncertain. V dropped 0 bases and J dropped 11 bases, with 14 bases sitting between them. Per germline, CDR1 SGHRS and CDR2 YFSETQ. The CDR3 sequence is 13 residues long. The CDR3 coding sequence is TGCGCCAGCAGCTTGGCGGGCATCTCAGCCGCTTTCTTT. Its translation: CASSLAGISAAFF.

V gene TRBV29-1 combines with J gene TRBJ1-3; no clear D gene. The V gene's germline CDR1 is SQVTM and CDR2 ANQGSEA. V lost 1 base to trimming and J lost 5 bases, with 9 bases between them. CDR3 length: 13 amino acids. This CDR3 is CSVEGGGRNTIYF. In DNA form, the CDR3 reads TGCAGCGTTGAAGGGGGAGGGAGAAACACCATATATTTT.

The V gene is TRBV6-1, the J gene TRBJ2-7, with D possibly matching TRBD2 (5 bases). With 5 bases removed from V and 2 bases from J, the gap between germline ends came to 16 bases. Germline V lookup: CDR1 MNHNS, CDR2 SASEGT. The CDR3 runs to 15 residues. The CDR3 DNA reads TGTGCCAGCAGTAGCCCCGGGAAGGGCGCCTACGAGCAGTACTTC. Translating it yields CASSSPGKGAYEQYF.

The genes are TRBV9 and TRBJ1-2, with unresolved D. There are 13 residues in the CDR3. The germline CDR1 and CDR2 sequences are SGDLS and YYNGEE. Trimming pared 0 bases from V and 4 bases from J, leaving 7 bases between. CDR3 nucleotide sequence: TGTGCCAGCAGCGTAGTAGAGTCCTATGGCTACACCTTC. Protein sequence: CASSVVESYGYTF.

V and J are TRBV23-1 and TRBJ1-1; D gene uncertain. TRBV23-1 is an ORF; its function is uncertain. The germline V and J ends were trimmed by 3 bases and 7 bases, with 6 bases remaining between them. This CDR3 is built from 11 residues. The CDR3 DNA reads TGCGCCAGCAGTCATATCGATGAAGCTTTCTTT. Protein sequence: CASSHIDEAFF.

This clonotype has just a few counts. The chain employs TRBV4-1 and TRBJ2-4; TRBD1 is a possible D gene (5 bases). V dropped 2 bases and J dropped 0 bases, with 17 bases sitting between them. CDR1 is MGHRA, CDR2 YSYEKL, per germline. The CDR3 sequence is 18 residues long. This chain's CDR3 is CASSQPIGRVLAKNIQYF. The CDR3 coding sequence is TGCGCCAGCAGCCAACCTATTGGCAGGGTCCTAGCCAAAAACATTCAGTACTTC.

The chain is built from TRBV30 and TRBJ1-5, with D uncertain. Germline V gene data show CDR1 as GTSNPN and CDR2 as SVGIG (reference sequence). Between the trimmed V and J ends, which lost 2 bases and 5 bases, there was a span of 10 bases. The CDR3 contains 13 residues. CDR3 amino acids: CAWSLYGYQPQHF. The CDR3 nucleotides read TGTGCCTGGAGTCTGTACGGTTATCAGCCCCAGCATTTT. The whole variable domain, filled in from reference TRBV30 and TRBJ1-5, reads SQTIHQWPATLVQPVGSPLSLECTVEGTSNPNLYWYRQAAGRGLQLLFYSVGIGQISSEVPQNLSASRPQDRQFILSSKKLLLSDSGFYLCAWSLYGYQPQHFGDGTRLSIL.

This sequence joins TRBV20-1 and TRBJ2-3; 10 positions agree with TRBD1. The V and J ends lost 3 bases and 7 bases, in that order; junction bases with no gene match: 4. CDR1 is DFQATT and CDR2 is SNEGSKA in the germline V gene (reference sequence). The CDR3 has 13 amino acids. This CDR3 reads CSARTGGVNTQYF. Here the CDR3 DNA reads TGCAGTGCTAGGACAGGGGGCGTGAATACGCAGTATTTT.

This chain links TRBV20-1 with TRBJ2-5; 7 bases agree with TRBD1. Germline V lookup: CDR1 DFQATT, CDR2 SNEGSKA (reference sequence). V lost 2 bases to trimming and J lost 2 bases; unmatched junction nucleotides: 5. This CDR3 comprises 14 residues. The CDR3 DNA reads TGCAGTGCTAGAATTTGGGACAGACAAGAGACCCAGTACTTC. Encoded protein: CSARIWDRQETQYF.

V gene TRBV20-1 combines with J gene TRBJ2-7, with a weak D call TRBD2 (6 bases). This CDR3 region has 11 residues. With 6 bases removed from V and 2 bases from J, the gap between germline ends came to 8 bases. CDR1 DFQATT and CDR2 SNEGSKA come from the germline V gene (reference sequence). CDR3 nucleotide sequence: TGCAGTGCCAGACTAGCCTACGAGCAGTACTTC. Its translation is CSARLAYEQYF.

This clonotype has only one observation. The gene calls are TRBV6-5 and TRBJ1-5, with D unresolved. The CDR3 runs to 15 residues. In germline, CDR1 is MNHEY, CDR2 SVGAGI. V gave up 6 bases and J gave up 4 bases, with 16 bases separating them. The CDR3 sequence is CASSARRATNQPQHF. In DNA form, the CDR3 reads TGTGCCAGCAGCGCAAGACGAGCCACGAATCAGCCCCAGCATTTT.

The rearrangement joins TRBV10-3 to TRBJ1-1; D not resolved. The V gene lost 4 bases and the J gene lost 1 base, with 10 bases spanning the gap. CDR1 ENHRY and CDR2 SYGVKD come from the germline V gene. CDR3 size: 14 residues. The CDR3 reads CAISVGRRNTEAFF. As DNA, the CDR3 is TGTGCCATCAGTGTTGGCAGGAGGAACACTGAAGCTTTCTTT.

In this sample, this clonotype turned up once. This chain uses TRBV5-4 with TRBJ2-3, with 8 bases identical to TRBD2. CDR1 is SGHNT, CDR2 YYREEE, per germline (reference sequence). This CDR3 spans 15 amino acids. J gave up 7 bases and V 4 bases, and 11 bases lay outside the gene matches. In DNA, the CDR3 is TGTGCCAGCAGCCCCACTCCCGGGGGGGAATATACGCAGTATTTT. Its translation: CASSPTPGGEYTQYF. Complete variable domain (other parts from reference TRBV5-4 and TRBJ2-3): ETGVTQSPTHLIKTRGQQVTLRCSSQSGHNTVSWYQQALGQGPQFIFQYYREEENGRGNFPPRFSGLQFPNYSSELNVNALELDDSALYLCASSPTPGGEYTQYFGPGTRLTVL.

V is TRBV28 and J is TRBJ1-1; 7 bases agree with TRBD1. From germline, CDR1 is MDHEN and CDR2 SYDVKM. The CDR3 is 13 residues long. J gave up 11 bases and V 9 bases, and 15 bases lay outside the gene matches. CDR3 protein: CASRPGGTETAFF. CDR3 DNA: TGTGCCAGTCGGCCAGGGGGGACAGAGACCGCTTTCTTT.

This chain's CDR3 is CASSPRGQGEETQYF. DNA of the CDR3: TGTGCCAGCTCACCGCGTGGACAGGGGGAAGAGACCCAGTACTTC. The chain uses TRBV18 and TRBJ2-5; 10 nucleotides line up with TRBD1. The germline V gene encodes CDR1 KGHSH and CDR2 LQKENI. The CDR3 is 15 residues long. The ends lost 3 bases at V and 3 bases at J; junction bases unmatched: 4.

This clonotype has more than one count but fewer than ten. V gene TRBV2 combines with J gene TRBJ2-7; D unclear. The CDR3 runs 13 residues. Germline CDR1 and CDR2: SNHLY and FYNNEI. Deletions cut 4 bases from V and 7 bases from J, with 14 bases between. CDR3 sequence reads: CASSGENLGEQYF. The CDR3 bases are TGTGCCAGCAGTGGGGAAAACTTGGGGGAGCAGTACTTC.

This chain links TRBV5-4 with TRBJ2-4; 7 nucleotides align to TRBD1. V lost 7 bases to trimming and J lost 8 bases; unmatched junction nucleotides: 15. Germline V gives CDR1 SGHNT, CDR2 YYREEE (reference sequence). This CDR3 has 15 residues. The CDR3 nucleotides are TGTGCCAGCGGAATACTCTCACAGGGGTCAGACATTCAGTACTTC. Its protein is CASGILSQGSDIQYF.

V gene TRBV30 combines with J gene TRBJ1-1; weak D call: TRBD1 (6 bases). The V gene's germline CDR1 is GTSNPN and CDR2 SVGIG (reference sequence). V was clipped by 2 bases and J by 10 bases, with 14 bases between them. The CDR3 loop spans 12 amino acids. In nucleotides, the CDR3 is TGTGCCTGGAGTAACAACAGGGATGGAGCTTTCTTT. Translating it yields CAWSNNRDGAFF.

This rearrangement joins TRBV23-1 to TRBJ1-4; 8 bases map to TRBD1. TRBV23-1 falls under the ORF class, with uncertain function. The CDR3 consists of 19 residues. The V gene end was trimmed by 4 bases and the J gene end by 3 bases; junction bases not matched to a gene: 16. This chain's CDR3 is CASSLNGVGTGNPNEKLFF. The CDR3 DNA reads as TGCGCCAGCAGTCTTAACGGAGTGGGGACAGGAAACCCTAATGAAAAACTGTTTTTT.

The chain is built from TRBV20-1 and TRBJ2-7; 9 bases are shared with TRBD2. V lost 0 bases and J lost 4; bases outside the gene matches: 7. Germline CDR1 reads DFQATT; CDR2 reads SNEGSKA (reference sequence). The CDR3 contains 15 residues. The CDR3: CSARDGGGAVYEQYF. DNA of the CDR3: TGCAGTGCTAGAGATGGCGGGGGGGCGGTGTACGAGCAGTACTTC.